These 32 T cell receptor beta chains originate from one sample sequenced in a study of T cells in women clearing cervical HPV infection. Using immunoSEQ multiplex PCR, the repertoire was profiled, and TCRdb retains in-frame clones only, with some absent. This table holds 20,000 to 25,000 clones. The specimen sequenced was blood buffy coat. Receptors originate from a woman between 18 and 69 years old with a cervical HPV16 infection that either progressed to CIN3+ or cleared (not recorded which).

Remarks on this clone: The read is 3 residues too short to cover the CDR3 end, so that end is filled in from the germline J gene. The chain recombines TRBV7-2 with TRBJ1-5; D gene uncertain. CDR1 is SGHTA, CDR2 FQGNSA, per germline. This CDR3 has 12 amino acids. V was cut by 5 bases and J by 4 bases, with 6 bases left in between. The covered CDR3 bases are TGTGCCAGCAGCAGAGGGAATCAGCCC. Its translation: CASSRGNQP. The complete CDR3 sequence is CASSRGNQPQHF.

CDR3 protein: CASSLGQGFGEQFF. CDR3 DNA, as far as it was read: TGTGCCAGCAGCTTAGGGCAGGGGTTCGGTGAG. J is TRBJ2-1 and V is TRBV7-9, with D possibly TRBD1 on 6 matching bases. The read comes to an end 3 residues before the CDR3 does, leaving the germline J gene to fill in the end. With 1 base removed from V and 9 bases from J, the gap between germline ends came to 13 bases. Germline CDR1 is SEHNR and CDR2 is FQNEAQ (reference sequence). The CDR3 spans 14 residues. Complete variable domain (other parts from reference TRBV7-9 and TRBJ2-1): DTGVSQNPRHKITKRGQNVTFRCDPISEHNRLYWYRQTLGQGPEFLTYFQNEAQLEKSRLLSDRFSAERPKGSFSTLEIQRTEQGDSAMYLCASSLGQGFGEQFFGPGTRLTVL.

In regard to this clone: The CDR3 goes on 3 residues after the read ends, and that part is filled in from the germline J gene. The chain uses TRBV7-2 and TRBJ1-2, with TRBD1 matching 8 bases. The germline V gene has CDR1 SGHTA and CDR2 FQGNSA. The CDR3 runs 13 residues. The CDR3: CASSQGAQRGYTF. CDR3 DNA (partial): TGTGCCAGCAGCCAGGGGGCCCAAAGAGGC.

Of note for this clone: The read terminates 3 residues ahead of where the CDR3 ends, so the germline J gene completes it. The rearrangement links TRBV19 to TRBJ1-2; 9 bases are shared with TRBD1. The CDR3 covers 14 residues. CDR1 and CDR2 from the germline V gene are LNHDA and SQIVND (reference sequence). This CDR3 is CASSAGQGNGGYTF. The sequenced part of the CDR3 DNA is TGTGCCAGTAGCGCGGGACAGGGAAATGGAGGC.

CDR3: CASSLSGSSYNEQFF. The sequenced part of the CDR3 DNA is TGTGCCAGCAGCCTAAGCGGGAGTTCATACAATGAG. The chain links TRBV5-5 to TRBJ2-1; 8 bases match TRBD2. The observed sequence ends 3 residues before the CDR3 terminus, with the missing tail filled in from the germline J gene. CDR3 length: 15 residues. The V gene end was trimmed by 4 bases and the J gene end by 4 bases; junction bases not matched to a gene: 7. The germline gives CDR1 SGHKS, CDR2 YYEKEE (reference sequence). The entire variable domain, with the rest obtained from reference TRBV5-5 and TRBJ2-1, is as follows: DAGVTQSPTHLIKTRGQQVTLRCSPISGHKSVSWYQQVLGQGPQFIFQYYEKEERGRGNFPDRFSARQFPNYSSELNVNALLLGDSALYLCASSLSGSSYNEQFFGPGTRLTVL.

For this clone: The read ends 3 residues shy of where the CDR3 ends; the end is completed using the germline J gene. The V and J genes are TRBV6-2 or TRBV6-3 and TRBJ2-1; no definite D call. The CDR3 loop spans 14 amino acids. In germline, CDR1 is MNHEY, CDR2 SVGEGT. Trimming shortened V by 0 bases and J by 7 bases, and 10 bases separated the two germline ends. CDR3 protein: CASSYSPGLNEQFF. CDR3 DNA (partial): TGTGCCAGCAGTTACTCGCCAGGCTTGAATGAG.

Regarding this clone: From the germline J gene comes the end of the CDR3, since the read stops 3 residues before it. The chain carries TRBV5-4 and TRBJ2-3; 7 nucleotides align to TRBD1. This CDR3 contains 13 residues. Germline lookup yields CDR1 SGHNT and CDR2 YYREEE (reference sequence). The sequenced part of the CDR3 DNA is TGTGCCAGCCGACCAGCAGGGGGAGAGACG. It translates to CASRPAGGET. In full, the CDR3 reads CASRPAGGETQYF.

Regarding this clone: From the germline J gene comes the end of the CDR3, since the read stops 3 residues before it. The chain links TRBV20-1 to TRBJ2-2; D perhaps matches TRBD1 (6 bases). From germline, CDR1 is DFQATT and CDR2 SNEGSKA (reference sequence). The CDR3 spans 13 residues. The CDR3 reads CSAYWTANEKLFF. The part of the CDR3 DNA that was read is TGCAGTGCTTATTGGACAGCTAATGAAAAG.

By frequency, this clone registers medium-sized. Read coverage stops 3 residues before the CDR3 terminus; the germline J gene supplies the remainder. The chain recombines TRBV4-1 with TRBJ2-2; 10 nucleotides align to TRBD1. Germline-derived CDR1 and CDR2 are MGHRA and YSYEKL. The CDR3 is 16 residues long. The trim removed 3 bases at V and 7 bases at J, leaving 8 bases unmatched. The CDR3 sequence: CASSHPRQGAGGELFF. The sequenced CDR3 bases are TGCGCCAGCAGCCATCCTCGACAGGGGGCAGGCGGGGAG.

Points on this clone: The observed sequence ends 3 residues before the CDR3 terminus, with the missing tail filled in from the germline J gene. The gene calls are TRBV12-3 or TRBV12-4 and TRBJ2-7; TRBD2 agrees at 14 bases. The CDR3 runs to 14 residues. V gave up 5 bases and J gave up 3 bases; unmatched junction bases: 0. CDR3 bases read: TGTGCCAGCAGTGGGACTAGCGGGAGCTACGAG. Protein product: CASSGTSGSYE. The CDR3 in its entirety is CASSGTSGSYEQYF.

Regarding this clone: The read falls 3 residues short of the CDR3 end, and the missing part is taken from the germline J gene. The chain recombines TRBV5-1 with TRBJ2-2; TRBD1 matches 7 bases. The CDR3 loop spans 15 amino acids. V lost 0 bases to trimming and J lost 6 bases; unmatched junction nucleotides: 5. From germline, CDR1 is SGHRS and CDR2 YFSETQ. The CDR3 DNA, read in part, is TGCGCCAGCAGCTTGGCACAGGGGAGCTCCGGGGAG. Residues: CASSLAQGSSGE. The full CDR3 reads CASSLAQGSSGELFF.

About this clone: Read coverage stops 3 residues before the CDR3 terminus; the germline J gene supplies the remainder. V is TRBV18 and J is TRBJ1-1; a possible D gene is TRBD1 (6 bases). Trimming left V 2 bases short and J 3 bases short, with 10 bases between. Germline V gene sequence: CDR1 KGHSH, CDR2 LQKENI. The CDR3 spans 14 residues. CDR3 sequence reads: CASSPEQGDTEAFF. CDR3 bases read: TGTGCCAGCTCACCAGAACAGGGAGACACTGAA.

Points on this clone: The read falls 3 residues short of the CDR3 end, and the missing part is taken from the germline J gene. The chain couples TRBV10-3 to TRBJ1-1; D gene unclear. Per germline, CDR1 ENHRY and CDR2 SYGVKD. CDR3 length equals 17 residues. V was cut by 0 bases and J by 0 bases, with 14 bases left in between. The covered CDR3 bases are TGTGCCATCAGTGAGTCAATTGGTGCAGACATGAACACTGAA. Protein product: CAISESIGADMNTE. The complete CDR3 sequence is CAISESIGADMNTEAFF.

CDR3 bases read: TGTGCCAGCGGGGCGGCAAGGTACGGGAGTTACGAG. This gives the protein CASGAARYGSYE. The CDR3 in full is CASGAARYGSYEQYF. This chain links TRBV27 with TRBJ2-7, with D possibly TRBD2 on 6 matching bases. The DNA ends 3 residues before the CDR3 does, and the rest of the CDR3 is filled in from the germline J gene. This CDR3 has 15 residues. Germline V gene data show CDR1 as MNHEY and CDR2 as SMNVEV (reference sequence). V dropped 8 bases and J dropped 4 bases, with 21 bases sitting between them.

To note about this clone: From the germline J gene comes the end of the CDR3, since the read stops 3 residues before it. The genes are TRBV5-1 and TRBJ2-5; 8 bases fit TRBD1. CDR3 length: 15 amino acids. CDR1 is SGHRS and CDR2 is YFSETQ in the germline V gene. J was trimmed by 1 base and V by 4 bases; bases with no gene match: 6. The CDR3 spells CASSGGQGRQETQYF. The sequenced part of the CDR3 DNA is TGCGCCAGCAGCGGCGGACAGGGTCGCCAAGAGACC.

On this clone: The CDR3 end is not reached by the read, which stops 3 residues before it; the germline J gene fills it in. This chain joins TRBV5-1 and TRBJ2-7; maybe TRBD2 (6 bases). This CDR3 comprises 11 residues. The V end lost 4 bases, the J end lost 5 bases, and 7 bases lay between the germline ends. Germline-derived CDR1 and CDR2 are SGHRS and YFSETQ. The CDR3 reads CASSRRDEQYF. Incomplete CDR3 DNA: TGCGCCAGCAGCCGGAGGGACGAG.

Concerning this clone itself: The read gets to within 3 residues of the CDR3 end, and the germline J gene fills in the rest. The chain couples TRBV5-1 to TRBJ2-3; 10 bases match TRBD2. Germline CDR1 SGHRS, CDR2 YFSETQ. CDR3 size: 13 residues. The sequenced CDR3 bases are TGCGCCAGCAGGGGGACTAGCGAAGAGACG. Residues: CASRGTSEET. The CDR3, in full, reads CASRGTSEETQYF.

As regards this clone: The CDR3 end is not reached by the read, which stops 3 residues before it; the germline J gene fills it in. V gene TRBV24-1 combines with J gene TRBJ2-1; TRBD1 matches at 7 bases. Germline trimming cut 4 bases from V and 3 bases from J; bases unmatched to any gene: 5. Germline CDR1 is KGHDR and CDR2 is SFDVKD. This CDR3 is built from 15 residues. Partial CDR3 DNA: TGTGCCACCAGTGACATTGACAGGGACTACAATGAG. Translation gives CATSDIDRDYNE. The complete CDR3 sequence is CATSDIDRDYNEQFF.

Note on this clone: The CDR3 end is not reached by the read, which stops 3 residues before it; the germline J gene fills it in. This chain uses TRBV11-2 with TRBJ2-2; TRBD1 is a possible D gene (5 bases). Germline CDR1 and CDR2: SGHAT and FQNNGV. The CDR3 spans 14 residues. CDR3 sequence reads: CASRQTTANSPLFF. The DNA read from the CDR3 is TGTGCCAGCAGGCAAACGACAGCCAATTCACCG.

As regards this clone: The CDR3 is cut off 3 residues early in the read; its end comes from the germline J gene. The chain joins TRBV5-6 to TRBJ1-5; 7 nucleotides match TRBD1. The V gene's germline CDR1 is SGHDT and CDR2 YYEEEE. With 4 bases clipped from V and 4 bases from J, the junction kept 5 bases outside the gene matches. CDR3 length: 14 amino acids. The CDR3 sequence: CASSRRGQNQPQHF. Partial CDR3 DNA: TGTGCCAGCAGCCGAAGGGGGCAGAATCAGCCC.

Turning to this clone: From the germline J gene comes the end of the CDR3, since the read stops 3 residues before it. V usage is TRBV2 and J usage is TRBJ2-1; a weak D match, TRBD2 (5 bases). This CDR3 spans 15 amino acids. Looked up from germline, CDR1 is SNHLY and CDR2 is FYNNEI. V dropped 4 bases and J dropped 9 bases, with 19 bases sitting between them. CDR3 region: CASSVRRQSAGEQFF. CDR3 DNA (partial): TGTGCCAGCAGTGTGAGGAGGCAGTCCGCGGGTGAG.

Of note for this clone: The read comes to an end 3 residues before the CDR3 does, leaving the germline J gene to fill in the end. This sequence joins TRBV20-1 and TRBJ1-2; weak D call: TRBD1 (6 bases). V dropped 5 bases and J dropped 7 bases, with 8 bases sitting between them. CDR3 size: 10 residues. Per the germline V gene, CDR1 is DFQATT and CDR2 is SNEGSKA (reference sequence). The CDR3 region is CSAPTGGYTF. The sequenced part of the CDR3 DNA is TGCAGTGCTCCGACAGGTGGC.

Details on this clone: With the read ending 3 residues before the CDR3 end, the germline J gene is used to fill in that end. V is TRBV14 and J is TRBJ2-3; 10 nucleotides match TRBD1. Germline lookup yields CDR1 SGHDN and CDR2 FVKESK. The CDR3 is 17 amino acids. CDR3 sequence reads: CASSLDRGRNPWETQYF. The CDR3 DNA, read in part, is TGTGCCAGCAGCCTTGACAGGGGGCGCAACCCGTGGGAGACG.

The part of the CDR3 DNA that was read is TGTGCCAGCAGCTCGAGGTGGCAGGGCGGCGGCGAG. Protein sequence: CASSSRWQGGGE. The full CDR3 reads CASSSRWQGGGEQYF. The rearrangement uses TRBV5-6 and TRBJ2-7; weak D call: TRBD1 (5 bases). The sequence runs out 3 residues before the end of the CDR3; the remainder is reconstructed from the germline J gene. There are 15 residues in the CDR3. With 3 bases removed from V and 6 bases from J, the gap between germline ends came to 19 bases. Germline loops: CDR1 SGHDT, CDR2 YYEEEE.

On this clone itself: The CDR3 end is not reached by the read, which stops 3 residues before it; the germline J gene fills it in. The chain employs TRBV10-3 and TRBJ2-5; D is unclear. The CDR3 has 13 residues. The germline V gene has CDR1 ENHRY and CDR2 SYGVKD. With 2 bases removed from V and 4 bases from J, the gap between germline ends came to 8 bases. CDR3: CAISEVRLETQYF. CDR3 DNA, as far as it was read: TGTGCCATCAGTGAGGTCAGATTAGAGACC.

CDR3 in amino acids: CASSLLRGSKDEQFF. CDR3 DNA (partial): TGCGCCAGCAGCTTGTTACGCGGGAGTAAGGATGAG. This chain uses TRBV5-1 with TRBJ2-1, with 7 bases fitting TRBD2. The CDR3 is cut off 3 residues early in the read; its end comes from the germline J gene. CDR1 SGHRS and CDR2 YFSETQ come from the germline V gene. The CDR3 spans 15 residues. V was clipped by 1 base and J by 8 bases; unmatched bases: 9.

Remarks on this clone: The read finishes 3 residues shy of the CDR3 end, and the germline J gene is used to complete it. Other DNA variants within this sample encode the same CDR3. This rearrangement joins TRBV18 to TRBJ1-1; TRBD1 might be the D (5 bases). The germline CDR1 and CDR2 sequences are KGHSH and LQKENI. The CDR3 sequence is 16 residues long. The CDR3 DNA, read in part, is TGTGCCAGCTCACCAAGCATTAGCGGGGCTACGGAGACA. Protein sequence: CASSPSISGATET. The whole CDR3 protein reads CASSPSISGATETAFF.

In regard to this clone: The CDR3 is cut off 3 residues early in the read; its end comes from the germline J gene. The rearrangement joins TRBV6-2 or TRBV6-3 to TRBJ2-1; 14 bases agree with TRBD2. Germline CDR1 is MNHEY and CDR2 is SVGEGT. Trimming removed 6 bases from V and 8 bases from J; junction bases left unmatched: 9. CDR3 length: 16 amino acids. The covered CDR3 bases are TGTGCCAGCAGCCACTCAGGGACTAGCGGGAGCGATGAG. It yields the protein CASSHSGTSGSDE. The full-length CDR3 reads as CASSHSGTSGSDEQFF.

As to this clone: The read comes to an end 3 residues before the CDR3 does, leaving the germline J gene to fill in the end. This rearrangement joins TRBV18 to TRBJ1-2, with 8 bases that match TRBD1. CDR1 and CDR2 (germline): KGHSH, LQKENI. The CDR3 sequence is 12 residues long. The part of the CDR3 DNA that was read is TGTGCCAGCTACCGGGACAGGTCCAGC. Amino acids: CASYRDRSS. The entire CDR3 is CASYRDRSSYTF. The whole variable domain, filled in from reference TRBV18 and TRBJ1-2, reads NAGVMQNPRHLVRRRGQEARLRCSPMKGHSHVYWYRQLPEEGLKFMVYLQKENIIDESGMPKERFSAEFPKEGPSILRIQQVVRGDSAAYFCASYRDRSSYTFGSGTRLTVV.

As concerns this clone: The read falls 3 residues short of the CDR3 end, and the missing part is taken from the germline J gene. The V gene is TRBV27, the J gene TRBJ2-2; 11 bases are shared with TRBD2. The CDR3 has 17 amino acids. V shed 2 bases, J shed 4 bases, and the junction held 6 bases outside the gene matches. The V gene's germline CDR1 is MNHEY and CDR2 SMNVEV (reference sequence). CDR3 amino acids: CASSLSLAGGTTGELFF. Incomplete CDR3 DNA: TGTGCCAGCAGTTTAAGCCTAGCGGGAGGTACCACCGGGGAG.

Comment on this clone: The read gets to within 3 residues of the CDR3 end, and the germline J gene fills in the rest. J is TRBJ2-3 and V is TRBV5-1; D unresolved. Germline V gives CDR1 SGHRS, CDR2 YFSETQ. The CDR3 totals 12 residues. CDR3 amino acids: CASSLEVETQYF. The CDR3 bases that were read are TGCGCCAGCAGCTTGGAGGTCGAGACG.

With respect to this clone: The CDR3 is cut off 3 residues early in the read; its end comes from the germline J gene. The rearrangement links TRBV20-1 to TRBJ2-4; tentative D call: TRBD2 (7 bases). This CDR3 has 14 amino acids. CDR1 and CDR2 from the germline V gene are DFQATT and SNEGSKA (reference sequence). The CDR3 loop reads CSARDHGGHQPQYF. The CDR3 bases that were read are TGCAGTGCTAGAGATCACGGGGGGCATCAGCCT.